The 27 T cell receptor beta chains given below trace back to one sample, sequenced in a study of blood T cell repertoires in COVID-19. Libraries were prepared by immunoSEQ multiplex PCR; TCRdb keeps only in-frame clonotypes and omits some of them. The sample has approximately 120,000 clones; just under 80% are singletons. The sequenced material came from peripheral blood. The receptors come from a human donor in a cohort sampled during active COVID-19.

The chain uses TRBV5-1 and TRBJ1-3; 11 bases agree with TRBD1. CDR1 is SGHRS and CDR2 is YFSETQ in the germline V gene. V lost 4 bases and J lost 1; bases outside the gene matches: 4. The CDR3 contains 16 residues. The CDR3 bases are TGCGCCAGCAGCCTCGGACAGGGGGCGTCTGGAAACACCATATATTTT. Translated, it gives CASSLGQGASGNTIYF.

Remarks on this clone: A read error may produce the germline difference seen at one junction end. This chain joins TRBV7-2 and TRBJ2-5, with TRBD2 matching 9 bases. The CDR3 runs to 14 residues. CDR1 is SGHTA and CDR2 is FQGNSA in the germline V gene. The CDR3, as DNA: TGTGCCAGCAGCCTAGCGGGAAGGGGAGAGACCCAGTACTTC. This codes for CASSLAGRGETQYF.

J is TRBJ1-1 and V is TRBV28; weak D call: TRBD1 (6 bases). Germline assignment: CDR1 MDHEN and CDR2 SYDVKM. CDR3 length equals 16 residues. The V end was cut by 5 bases, the J end by 3 bases, with 19 bases between. As DNA, the CDR3 is TGTGCCAGCAGTCCTAATACAGGGCTGGGGGACACTGAAGCTTTCTTT. Its protein product is CASSPNTGLGDTEAFF.

This clone was seen more than once but under ten times. The chain has TRBV7-2 and TRBJ2-2; no clear D gene. The CDR3 length is 13 residues. Looked up from germline, CDR1 is SGHTA and CDR2 is FQGNSA. The V end was cut by 1 base, the J end by 5 bases, with 5 bases between. DNA for the CDR3: TGTGCCAGCAGCTTAGTCGCGACCGGGGAGCTGTTTTTT. Protein sequence: CASSLVATGELFF.

The chain links TRBV4-3 to TRBJ2-4; D possibly corresponds to TRBD1 (6 bases). CDR1 is LGHNA, CDR2 YSLEER, per germline. This CDR3 region has 13 residues. Trimming took 3 bases from V and 5 from J, leaving 8 bases between them. The CDR3 bases are TGCGCCAGCAGCCAGACAGGTGAAAACATTCAGTACTTC. Protein: CASSQTGENIQYF.

The J gene is TRBJ2-5, the V gene TRBV6-2 or TRBV6-3; possible D gene TRBD1, 5 bases. Germline V gene lookup returns CDR1 MNHEY and CDR2 SVGEGT. The V end lost 0 bases, the J end lost 5 bases, and 13 bases lay between the germline ends. This CDR3 contains 15 residues. In DNA, the CDR3 is TGTGCCAGCAGTTACTCGGCAGGGTCCGGGGAGACCCAGTACTTC. It specifies CASSYSAGSGETQYF.

The genes are TRBV3-1 (or the pseudogene TRBV3-2) and TRBJ1-6; D remains unclear. V lost 3 bases and J 6 bases, leaving 9 bases between the germline ends. The germline V gene encodes CDR1 LGHDT and CDR2 YNNKEL (reference sequence). The CDR3 consists of 14 residues. CDR3 residues: CASSQSNSNSPLHF. CDR3 nucleotide sequence: TGTGCCAGCAGCCAGAGCAACAGTAATTCACCCCTCCACTTT.

This clone has only a few counts. The chain has TRBV4-2 and TRBJ2-7, with 8 bases that match TRBD2. V shed 4 bases and J 0 bases; nucleotides not matched to a gene: 2. The germline V gene encodes CDR1 LGHNA and CDR2 YNFKEQ. The CDR3 is 14 amino acids. The CDR3 spells CASSLAGSSYEQYF. The CDR3 nucleotides are TGTGCCAGCAGCCTAGCGGGGAGCTCCTACGAGCAGTACTTC.

Written as DNA, the CDR3 is TGCGCCAGCAGCCAATCCGGGGGACCAGAGGAGACCCAGTACTTC. Its translation is CASSQSGGPEETQYF. This chain links TRBV4-3 with TRBJ2-5, with D possibly being TRBD2 (6 bases). Per the germline V gene, CDR1 is LGHNA and CDR2 is YSLEER. The CDR3 has 15 residues. The germline V and J ends were trimmed by 2 bases and 5 bases, with 15 bases remaining between them.

V is TRBV14 and J is TRBJ2-3, with D uncertain. The V end lost 0 bases, the J end lost 5 bases, and 15 bases lay between the germline ends. The CDR3 runs 16 residues. Germline V gene lookup returns CDR1 SGHDN and CDR2 FVKESK. The CDR3 loop reads CASSQDPGSFGDTQYF. DNA of the CDR3: TGTGCCAGCAGCCAAGATCCCGGGTCCTTTGGAGATACGCAGTATTTT.

This clone was detected once. This chain links TRBV7-9 with TRBJ1-2, with TRBD1 matching over 8 bases. The CDR3 consists of 15 residues. The V gene end was trimmed by 1 base and the J gene end by 7 bases; junction bases not matched to a gene: 8. From germline, CDR1 is SEHNR and CDR2 FQNEAQ (reference sequence). The CDR3 spells CASSLGRQGTSGYTF. CDR3 bases: TGTGCCAGCAGCTTAGGGCGACAGGGGACCAGTGGCTACACCTTC.

This rearrangement joins TRBV7-2 to TRBJ2-1; possibly TRBD2 for D (7 bases). Per germline, CDR1 SGHTA and CDR2 FQGNSA. Between the trimmed V and J ends, which lost 2 bases and 7 bases, there was a span of 15 bases. The CDR3 spans 15 residues. In DNA form, the CDR3 reads TGTGCCAGCAGCTTACTTGGGGGGGGGCAGAATGAGCAGTTCTTC. It is translated as CASSLLGGGQNEQFF.

This clone appeared once. V and J are TRBV28 and TRBJ2-5, with D possibly matching TRBD2 (5 bases). CDR3 length equals 17 residues. The V gene's germline CDR1 is MDHEN and CDR2 SYDVKM. V was clipped by 6 bases and J by 6 bases, with 26 bases between them. The CDR3 DNA sequence: TGTGCCAGCAGCCGCAAGGGAGTGGCGGGTGGGTCGAAGACCCAGTACTTC. It is translated as CASSRKGVAGGSKTQYF.

The rearrangement joins TRBV29-1 to TRBJ1-2, with D hard to call. V was clipped by 6 bases and J by 3 bases, with 11 bases between them. The CDR3 covers 12 residues. Germline V gene data show CDR1 as SQVTM and CDR2 as ANQGSEA. The CDR3 loop is CSVRDPYYGYTF. The CDR3 DNA reads TGCAGCGTACGGGATCCATACTATGGCTACACCTTC.

The CDR3 DNA follows: TGCGCCAGCAGCTTCTCAGGGGTAGGAAACACCATATATTTT. It encodes CASSFSGVGNTIYF. The chain uses TRBV5-1 and TRBJ1-3; the D gene is possibly TRBD1 (6 bases). The CDR3 length is 14 residues. Trimming took off 2 bases at V and 4 bases at J, with 10 bases between the two ends. From germline, CDR1 is SGHRS and CDR2 YFSETQ.

The chain combines TRBV7-2 with TRBJ2-3; 7 bases align to TRBD2. Germline V gene data show CDR1 as SGHTA and CDR2 as FQGNSA. With 3 bases clipped from V and 5 bases from J, the junction kept 8 bases outside the gene matches. The CDR3 totals 15 residues. The chain's CDR3 is CASSFRGGGIDTQYF. As DNA, the CDR3 is TGTGCCAGCAGCTTTCGGGGCGGGGGTATAGATACGCAGTATTTT.

The rearrangement links TRBV19 to TRBJ1-1; D might be TRBD1 (5 bases). The germline CDR1 and CDR2 sequences are LNHDA and SQIVND (reference sequence). The CDR3 contains 15 residues. The ends were cut back, 6 bases at V and 1 base at J, with 15 bases in the middle. The CDR3, as DNA: TGTGCCAGTAGGGGATTTGGGGCTCCGAACACTGAAGCTTTCTTT. This codes for CASRGFGAPNTEAFF. The full variable domain, in which reference TRBV19 and TRBJ1-1 provide the parts outside the CDR3, is DGGITQSPKYLFRKEGQNVTLSCEQNLNHDAMYWYRQDPGQGLRLIYYSQIVNDFQKGDIAEGYSVSREKKESFPLTVTSAQKNPTAFYLCASRGFGAPNTEAFFGQGTRLTVV.

The V and J genes are TRBV6-2 or TRBV6-3 and TRBJ1-2, with 10 bases identical to TRBD1. V lost 4 bases to trimming and J lost 8 bases; unmatched junction nucleotides: 10. Germline V lookup: CDR1 MNHEY, CDR2 SVGEGT. CDR3 length: 15 residues. CDR3 sequence: CASSSPGQGSRGYTF. The CDR3 DNA reads as TGTGCCAGCAGTTCACCGGGACAGGGGTCGCGAGGCTACACCTTC.

This chain uses TRBV21-1 with TRBJ2-4; TRBD2 reflects the table's D call only, with no check against the DNA. TRBV21-1 has pseudogene status. This CDR3 is built from 16 residues. The CDR3: CASTMGGNLAKNIQYF. CDR3 coding DNA: TGTGCCAGCACAATGGGGGGGAATTTAGCCAAAAACATTCAGTACTTC.

This clone was detected once. The gene calls are TRBV9 and TRBJ2-5, with TRBD2 identical over 9 bases. Germline V gives CDR1 SGDLS, CDR2 YYNGEE. The trim removed 4 bases at V and 4 bases at J, leaving 5 bases unmatched. This CDR3 has 14 residues. This CDR3 is CASSPAGGSETQYF. The CDR3 DNA reads as TGTGCCAGCAGCCCCGCGGGGGGGTCAGAGACCCAGTACTTC.

The chain couples TRBV30 to TRBJ1-1; D remains ambiguous. The germline V gene has CDR1 GTSNPN and CDR2 SVGIG (reference sequence). This CDR3 region has 12 residues. With 3 bases removed from V and 3 bases from J, the gap between germline ends came to 8 bases. The CDR3 nucleotides are TGTGCCTGGAGGTGGGCCGACACTGAAGCTTTCTTT. It encodes CAWRWADTEAFF. The full variable domain, in which reference TRBV30 and TRBJ1-1 provide the parts outside the CDR3, is SQTIHQWPATLVQPVGSPLSLECTVEGTSNPNLYWYRQAAGRGLQLLFYSVGIGQISSEVPQNLSASRPQDRQFILSSKKLLLSDSGFYLCAWRWADTEAFFGQGTRLTVV.

This chain joins TRBV6-2 or TRBV6-3 and TRBJ1-5, with D possibly being TRBD1 (6 bases). Deletions cut 4 bases from V and 2 bases from J, with 18 bases between. CDR1 and CDR2 from the germline V gene are MNHEY and SVGEGT. The CDR3 totals 17 residues. The CDR3 bases are TGTGCCAGCAGTTGGGGCCACAGGGACCGACGCAATCAGCCCCAGCATTTT. It yields the protein CASSWGHRDRRNQPQHF.

This clone showed up just once. The chain couples TRBV7-9 to TRBJ2-2; the D gene is possibly TRBD2 (5 bases). The V gene's germline CDR1 is SEHNR and CDR2 FQNEAQ (reference sequence). V dropped 1 base and J dropped 2 bases, with 11 bases sitting between them. The CDR3 extends over 16 amino acids. CDR3 nucleotides: TGTGCCAGCAGCTTAGGACGGGAAACTAACACCGGGGAGCTGTTTTTT. It encodes CASSLGRETNTGELFF.

This chain connects TRBV11-2 to TRBJ1-2; D is perhaps TRBD1 (5 bases). V lost 1 base and J 6 bases, leaving 15 bases between the germline ends. The CDR3 has 15 amino acids. Germline V CDR1 and CDR2: SGHAT, FQNNGV. The DNA for the CDR3 is TGTGCCAGCAGCTTAGGCCTAGGCCAGGGCGATGGCTACACCTTC. Residues: CASSLGLGQGDGYTF.

This chain links TRBV6-2 or TRBV6-3 with TRBJ1-2; no clear D. There are 13 residues in the CDR3. V shed 0 bases and J shed 7 bases, with 9 bases lying between them. Germline V gene lookup returns CDR1 MNHEY and CDR2 SVGEGT. CDR3 protein: CASSYSTLAGYTF. The CDR3 DNA sequence: TGTGCCAGCAGTTACTCAACGCTGGCTGGCTACACCTTC.

The rearrangement uses TRBV18 and TRBJ1-6; the D is unclear. CDR3 size: 14 residues. The V gene lost 3 bases and the J gene lost 0 bases, with 3 bases spanning the gap. The germline CDR1 and CDR2 sequences are KGHSH and LQKENI. DNA for the CDR3: TGTGCCAGCTCACCCTACTCCTATAATTCACCCCTCCACTTT. Translated: CASSPYSYNSPLHF.

J is TRBJ1-5 and V is TRBV7-8; D gene ambiguous. V was pared by 6 bases and J by 0 bases, with 9 bases between. This CDR3 is built from 14 residues. Germline CDR1 SGHVS, CDR2 FQNEAQ. CDR3 in DNA: TGTGCCAGCAGTCGCAGTAATAGCAATCAGCCCCAGCATTTT. It is translated as CASSRSNSNQPQHF.